This record looks at one T cell receptor beta chain sequence and its context. Source study methods: Researchers report that nucleated cell counts were estimated from reference gene primer amplification. The method was immunoSEQ multiplex PCR; TCRdb's version includes in-frame clones alone and lacks a portion of them. V, J and clone size reflect that table, while D and trimming were determined from the DNA. The sample holds around 200,000 clones; around nine tenths are singletons and the top ten take 0.7% to 0.9%. This specimen belongs to a study of blood T cell repertoires in COVID-19. Overall study: Samples taken during acute and convalescent COVID-19 were collected in the United States, Italy and Spain. Sources were T cells, B-cell-depleted T cells, or PBMCs; the material itself was cDNA or gDNA.

CDR3 length equals 19 residues. The V gene's germline CDR1 is SGHTS and CDR2 YDEGEE. Trimming pared 0 bases from V and 0 bases from J, leaving 21 bases between. The receptor comes from a woman younger than 35 who had recovered from COVID-19. The J gene is TRBJ1-2, the V gene TRBV5-8, with D tentatively TRBD1 (6 bases). Sample: peripheral blood. CDR3 loop: CASSLVLLTGSRSNYGYTF. CDR3 sequence (DNA): TGTGCCAGCAGCTTGGTCCTACTAACAGGGAGCAGGTCTAACTATGGCTACACCTTC.